A single sample gave rise to the 7 T cell receptor beta chains below, sequenced in a study of low-dose radiotherapy and immunotherapy resistance in tumors. TCRs were amplified for approximately 21 PCR cycles with a constant-region primer and V-primer adapter. TCRdb re-analysed the reads in MiXCR, keeping a single row per CDR3 protein. The sample consists of some 45,000 distinct CDR3 sequences, about an eighth of them appearing once. The time point was: before trial treatment. This specimen consisted of PBMCs, obtained before treatment. The receptors come from a female donor with ovarian cancer.

The chain uses TRBV5-1 and TRBJ1-2, with 9 bases identical to TRBD1. There are 14 residues in the CDR3. V shed 7 bases and J 6 bases; nucleotides not matched to a gene: 10. Germline values: CDR1 SGHRS, CDR2 YFSETQ. The CDR3 bases are TGCGCCAGCTCGGACTTGGGACAGGGTGATGGCTACACCTTC. Translating gives CASSDLGQGDGYTF.

The chain has TRBV12-3 or TRBV12-4 and TRBJ1-1, with D perhaps TRBD1 (6 bases). This CDR3 spans 13 amino acids. The germline V and J ends were trimmed by 7 bases and 5 bases, with 14 bases remaining between them. The CDR3 DNA sequence: TGTGCCAGCACAGGGGACGGGGGGACTGAAGCTTTCTTT. It translates to CASTGDGGTEAFF.

This clonotype was seen repeatedly, ten times or more. The rearrangement links TRBV10-3 to TRBJ2-2; the D call may be TRBD1 or TRBD2 (5 bases each). This CDR3 region has 12 residues. The germline CDR1 and CDR2 sequences are ENHRY and SYGVKD. The germline V and J ends were trimmed by 3 bases and 8 bases, with 7 bases remaining between them. The CDR3 region has the DNA TGTGCCATCAGTGAAGGGACGGGGGAGCTGTTTTTT. It yields the protein CAISEGTGELFF.

This clonotype has a count of ten or more. The chain carries TRBV23-1 and TRBJ2-1; possibly TRBD1 for D (5 bases). TRBV23-1 is treated as an ORF (open reading frame) with a function not yet certain. V lost 4 bases, J lost 1 base, and 17 bases lay in between. This CDR3 comprises 17 residues. The CDR3 reads CASSRQTGARSYNEQFF. CDR3 DNA sequence: TGCGCCAGCAGTCGCCAAACAGGAGCCCGATCCTACAATGAGCAGTTCTTC.

This clonotype has ten or more counts. The chain couples TRBV7-3 to TRBJ2-7, with D perhaps TRBD2 (5 bases). V shed 5 bases and J shed 0 bases, with 11 bases lying between them. Germline V gives CDR1 SGHTA, CDR2 FQGTGA. The CDR3 has 14 amino acids. The CDR3 spells CASSPRRDSYEQYF. CDR3 DNA: TGTGCCAGCAGCCCCCGACGGGACTCCTACGAGCAGTACTTC.

This clonotype occurred many times. The rearrangement uses TRBV2 and TRBJ1-3, with D possibly TRBD1 on 5 matching bases. This CDR3 comprises 15 residues. V was trimmed by 5 bases and J by 4 bases, leaving 15 bases between them. Germline V lookup: CDR1 SNHLY, CDR2 FYNNEI. CDR3 in amino acids: CASSSQGMGGNTIYF. The DNA for the CDR3 is TGTGCCAGCAGTTCTCAGGGAATGGGAGGAAACACCATATATTTT.

The sample holds many counts of this clonotype. The rearrangement uses TRBV3-1 and TRBJ2-7; perhaps TRBD1 as D (5 bases). The CDR3 is 13 residues long. V was clipped by 3 bases and J by 6 bases, with 12 bases between them. Per germline, CDR1 LGHDT and CDR2 YNNKEL (reference sequence). DNA of the CDR3: TGTGCCAGCAGCCATCCGTCTAGGGGCGAGCAGTACTTC. Translated, it gives CASSHPSRGEQYF.